These T cell receptor beta chains were read from a single sample in a study of T-cell memory formation after mild COVID-19. TCRdb independently ran MiXCR on the 5' RACE reads; one entry per CDR3 protein. The table shows 530,000 or so distinct CDR3 sequences, with 17% occurring only once. The sequenced sample consisted of PBMCs or a T cell subset sorted from them (not recorded which). The receptors come from an adult woman who had mild COVID-19 (a few samples of this study predate the infection). Cell type and time point are not known. Both conserved end residues are part of each CDR3. Each record gives: V gene, J gene, CDR3 protein.

TRBV18	TRBJ1-5	CASSPGTVDQPQHF
TRBV27	TRBJ1-2	CASSLFGQGEDGYTF
TRBV4-1	TRBJ1-4	CASSQGGQTNEKLFF
TRBV30	TRBJ2-7	CASRTGVWQQYF
TRBV5-6	TRBJ1-2	CASTNWGVPGGYGYTF
TRBV6-2/TRBV6-3	TRBJ2-7	CASSTPLRETSYEQYF
TRBV2	TRBJ2-3	CASSEDRASTDTQYF
TRBV24-1	TRBJ2-1	CATSDATSGGYNEQFF
TRBV24-1	TRBJ2-5	CATSDPRTSTGETQYF
TRBV12-3/TRBV12-4	TRBJ2-1	CASRRTGTHEQFF
TRBV27	TRBJ2-3	CASSPTSGRWGADTQYF
TRBV25-1	TRBJ1-2	CASSPRLGRGYTF
TRBV5-6	TRBJ2-2	CASSLGWSSTGELFF
TRBV9	TRBJ2-1	CASSPGGTPAEQFF
TRBV7-2	TRBJ2-7	CASNPGTGFSYEQYF
TRBV3-1	TRBJ2-7	CASSQGLQAGEQYF
TRBV18	TRBJ1-5	CASSEGRGSNQPQHF
TRBV10-3	TRBJ2-5	CAIRADRGKETQYF
TRBV7-9	TRBJ2-6	CASSLGAGANVLTF
TRBV2	TRBJ2-6	CASSVLRRAGANVLTF
TRBV5-5	TRBJ2-3	CASSLQQGTDTQYF
TRBV7-9	TRBJ2-5	CASSQGQGETQYF
TRBV5-5	TRBJ2-7	CASSLWETGTHEQYF
TRBV6-1	TRBJ2-3	CASRLSTASTDTQYF
TRBV19	TRBJ2-7	CASSMGRGIEQYF
TRBV7-6	TRBJ2-1	CASSVTSADNEQFF
TRBV11-3	TRBJ1-2	CASNPIPTDGYTF
TRBV14	TRBJ2-3	CASSQDVGSRYTQYF
TRBV7-3	TRBJ2-3	CASSLRQSDTQYF
TRBV4-1	TRBJ2-7	CASSQDLTSGRRNEQYF
TRBV5-5	TRBJ2-7	CASSFRTGGESFYEQYF
TRBV5-1	TRBJ2-2	CASSITSGDTGELFF
TRBV15	TRBJ2-1	CATSRDLQGSEQFF
TRBV10-3	TRBJ1-2	CAIGSAGGYTF
TRBV9	TRBJ2-3	CASSKGTSGTTDTQYF
TRBV5-1	TRBJ2-5	CASSSAGEQETQYF
TRBV7-9	TRBJ1-5	CASSFTNQPQHF
TRBV9	TRBJ1-4	CASSVFNEKLFF
TRBV27	TRBJ2-7	CASQSGGISYEQYF
TRBV21-1	TRBJ2-4	CASSKGTTSGALAKNIQYF
TRBV6-6	TRBJ2-7	CASSYGVPGLAGYYEQYF
TRBV20-1	TRBJ2-1	CSADHGTGVHFF
TRBV24-1	TRBJ2-3	CATSDRFSTDTQYF
TRBV5-1	TRBJ2-2	CASSISGGLTGELFF
TRBV6-5	TRBJ1-4	CASSYDGVGGGTTNEKLFF
TRBV7-9	TRBJ1-2	CASSLNPYNGYTF
TRBV2	TRBJ2-1	CASGGLLAGDRYNEQFF
TRBV7-2	TRBJ1-2	CASSLDLRDSGSNYGYTF
TRBV14	TRBJ2-7	CASSHGPSYEQYF
TRBV24-1	TRBJ2-6	CATSDKYMISGANVLTF
TRBV5-6	TRBJ2-7	CASAPVSGAYEQYF